This TCR beta chain emerged from a study of CD8+CD57+ T cells in acquired aplastic anemia. Only patients with CD8+CD57+ cell expansion on flow cytometry were chosen for sequencing. V shed 5 bases, J shed 4 bases, and the junction held 8 bases outside the gene matches. CDR3 length equals 15 residues. Germline V gene sequence: CDR1 SGHTA, CDR2 FQGTGA. Both TCR beta VDJ combination and CDR3 sequence profiling were carried out. Genomic DNA was the template for this profiling. MiXCR, applied by TCRdb to the reads, yields one record per CDR3 protein. This sample has about 200,000 distinct CDR3 sequences, with about 62% found just once.

The sequenced sample was sorted CD4+, CD8+, or CD8+CD57+ T cells (not recorded which) from PBMCs. V is TRBV7-3 and J is TRBJ2-7, with 10 bases that match TRBD1. The receptor's source is a human donor with aplastic anemia. DNA for the CDR3: TGTGCCAGCAGCGTCCTCCGGGACAGGGGTTACGAGCAGTACTTC. The encoded protein is CASSVLRDRGYEQYF.